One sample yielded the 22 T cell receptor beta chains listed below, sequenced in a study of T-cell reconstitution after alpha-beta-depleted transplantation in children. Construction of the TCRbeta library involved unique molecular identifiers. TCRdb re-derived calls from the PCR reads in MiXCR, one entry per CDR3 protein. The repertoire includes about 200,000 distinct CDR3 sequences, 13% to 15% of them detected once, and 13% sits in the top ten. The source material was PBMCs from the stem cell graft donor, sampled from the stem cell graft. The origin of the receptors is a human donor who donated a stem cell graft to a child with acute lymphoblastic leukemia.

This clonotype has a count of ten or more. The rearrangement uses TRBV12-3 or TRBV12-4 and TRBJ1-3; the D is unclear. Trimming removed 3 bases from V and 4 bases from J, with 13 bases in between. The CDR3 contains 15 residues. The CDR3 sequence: CASSFAEAGGNTIYF. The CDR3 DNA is TGTGCCAGCAGTTTCGCAGAGGCCGGGGGAAACACCATATATTTT.

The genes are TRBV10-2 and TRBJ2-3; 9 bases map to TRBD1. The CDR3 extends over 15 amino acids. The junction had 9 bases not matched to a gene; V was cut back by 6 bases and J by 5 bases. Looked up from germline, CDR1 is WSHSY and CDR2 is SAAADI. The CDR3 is CASSPLPGQGDTQYF. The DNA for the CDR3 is TGCGCCAGCAGCCCCCTTCCGGGACAGGGAGATACGCAGTATTTT.

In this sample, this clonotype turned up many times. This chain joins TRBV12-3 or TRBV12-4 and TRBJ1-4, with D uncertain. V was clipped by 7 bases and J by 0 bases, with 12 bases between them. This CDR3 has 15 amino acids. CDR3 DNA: TGTGCCAGCACCCTCAGTTTAGCAACTAATGAAAAACTGTTTTTT. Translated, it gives CASTLSLATNEKLFF.

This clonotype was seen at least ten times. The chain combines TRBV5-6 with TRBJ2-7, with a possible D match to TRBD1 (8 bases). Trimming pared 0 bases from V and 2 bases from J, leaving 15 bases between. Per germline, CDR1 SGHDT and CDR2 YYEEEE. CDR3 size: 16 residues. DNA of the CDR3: TGTGCCAGCAGCTTGGCGGGGGGACAGGCAACCTACGAGCAGTACTTC. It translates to CASSLAGGQATYEQYF.

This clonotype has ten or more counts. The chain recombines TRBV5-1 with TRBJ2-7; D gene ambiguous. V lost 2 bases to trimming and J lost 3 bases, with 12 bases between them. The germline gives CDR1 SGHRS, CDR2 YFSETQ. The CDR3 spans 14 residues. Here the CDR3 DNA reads TGCGCCAGCAGCTTTCTGGGCGCGAACTACGAGCAGTACTTC. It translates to CASSFLGANYEQYF.

The CDR3 loop reads CASSRLRDSMNTGELFF. CDR3 in DNA: TGCGCCAGCAGCAGGTTAAGGGACAGTATGAACACCGGGGAGCTGTTTTTT. V is TRBV5-1 and J is TRBJ2-2, with 7 bases matching TRBD1. From germline, CDR1 is SGHRS and CDR2 YFSETQ. J lost 1 base, V lost 4 bases, and 10 bases had no gene match. The CDR3 totals 17 residues.

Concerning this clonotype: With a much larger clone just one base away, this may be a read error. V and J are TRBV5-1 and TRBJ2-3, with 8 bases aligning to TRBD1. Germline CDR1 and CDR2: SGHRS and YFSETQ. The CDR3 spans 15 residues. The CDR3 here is CTSSLEGQETDTQYF. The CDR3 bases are TGCACCAGCAGCTTGGAGGGACAGGAAACAGATACGCAGTATTTT.

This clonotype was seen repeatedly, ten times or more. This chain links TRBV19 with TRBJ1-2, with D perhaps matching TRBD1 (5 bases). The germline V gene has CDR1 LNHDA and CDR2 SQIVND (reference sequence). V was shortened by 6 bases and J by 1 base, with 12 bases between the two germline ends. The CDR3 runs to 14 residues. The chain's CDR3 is CASRGTGDNYGYTF. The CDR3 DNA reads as TGTGCCAGTAGAGGAACAGGCGATAACTATGGCTACACCTTC.

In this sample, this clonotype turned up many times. CDR3 sequence: CASSLAGQIYEQYF. CDR3 DNA: TGCGCCAGCAGCTTGGCCGGACAGATCTACGAGCAGTACTTC. V usage is TRBV5-1 and J usage is TRBJ2-7; perhaps TRBD1 as D (6 bases). The CDR3 loop spans 14 amino acids. The germline gives CDR1 SGHRS, CDR2 YFSETQ. Deletions cut 0 bases from V and 3 bases from J, with 10 bases between. Full variable domain (rest looked up from reference TRBV5-1 and TRBJ2-7): KAGVTQTPRYLIKTRGQQVTLSCSPISGHRSVSWYQQTPGQGLQFLFEYFSETQRNKGNFPGRFSGRQFSNSRSEMNVSTLELGDSALYLCASSLAGQIYEQYFGPGTRLTVT.

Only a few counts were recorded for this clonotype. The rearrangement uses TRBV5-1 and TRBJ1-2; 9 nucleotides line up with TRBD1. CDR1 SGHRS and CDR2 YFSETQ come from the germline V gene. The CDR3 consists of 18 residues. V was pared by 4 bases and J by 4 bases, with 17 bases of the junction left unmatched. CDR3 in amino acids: CASSPIVPGQGVGYGYTF. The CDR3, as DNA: TGCGCCAGCAGCCCCATAGTCCCGGGACAGGGAGTCGGCTATGGCTACACCTTC. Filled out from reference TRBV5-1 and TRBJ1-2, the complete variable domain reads KAGVTQTPRYLIKTRGQQVTLSCSPISGHRSVSWYQQTPGQGLQFLFEYFSETQRNKGNFPGRFSGRQFSNSRSEMNVSTLELGDSALYLCASSPIVPGQGVGYGYTFGSGTRLTVV.

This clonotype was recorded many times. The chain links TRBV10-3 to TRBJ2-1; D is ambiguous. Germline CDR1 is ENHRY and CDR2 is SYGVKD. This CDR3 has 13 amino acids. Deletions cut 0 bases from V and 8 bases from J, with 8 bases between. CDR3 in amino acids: CAISESLGDEQFF. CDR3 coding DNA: TGTGCCATCAGTGAGTCTTTAGGCGATGAGCAGTTCTTC.

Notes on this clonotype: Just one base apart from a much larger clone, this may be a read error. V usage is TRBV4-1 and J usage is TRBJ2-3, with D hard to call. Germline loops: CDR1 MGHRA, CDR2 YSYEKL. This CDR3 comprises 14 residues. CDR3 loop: CATSRGTRVDTQYF. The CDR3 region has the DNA TGCGCCACCAGCCGCGGAACAAGGGTGGATACGCAGTATTTT.

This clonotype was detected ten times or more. For the CDR3, the DNA is TGCAGTGCTAGGACGGGGGAGACCCAGTACTTC. Protein product: CSARTGETQYF. V usage is TRBV20-1 and J usage is TRBJ2-5; weak D call: TRBD2 (5 bases). The V end was cut by 3 bases, the J end by 5 bases, with 7 bases between. The germline gives CDR1 DFQATT, CDR2 SNEGSKA (reference sequence). This CDR3 contains 11 residues.

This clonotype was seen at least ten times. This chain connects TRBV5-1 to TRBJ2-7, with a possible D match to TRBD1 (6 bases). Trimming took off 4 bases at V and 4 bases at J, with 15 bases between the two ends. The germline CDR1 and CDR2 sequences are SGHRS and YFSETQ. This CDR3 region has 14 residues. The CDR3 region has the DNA TGCGCCAGCAGCCAACAGGGAGTTCGGTACGAGCAGTACTTC. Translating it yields CASSQQGVRYEQYF.

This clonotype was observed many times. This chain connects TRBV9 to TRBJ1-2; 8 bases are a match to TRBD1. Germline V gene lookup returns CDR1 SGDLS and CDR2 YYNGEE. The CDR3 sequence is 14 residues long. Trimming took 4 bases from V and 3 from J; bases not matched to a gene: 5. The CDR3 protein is CASSSRTGHYGYTF. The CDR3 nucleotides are TGTGCCAGCAGCTCCCGGACAGGGCACTATGGCTACACCTTC. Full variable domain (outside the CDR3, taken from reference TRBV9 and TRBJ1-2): DSGVTQTPKHLITATGQRVTLRCSPRSGDLSVYWYQQSLDQGLQFLIQYYNGEERAKGNILERFSAQQFPDLHSELNLSSLELGDSALYFCASSSRTGHYGYTFGSGTRLTVV.

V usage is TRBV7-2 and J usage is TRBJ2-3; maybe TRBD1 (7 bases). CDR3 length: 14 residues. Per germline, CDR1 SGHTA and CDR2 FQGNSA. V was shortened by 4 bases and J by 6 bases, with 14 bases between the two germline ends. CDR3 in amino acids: CASSSTRGRDTQYF. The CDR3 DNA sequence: TGTGCCAGCAGCTCTACCAGGGGGAGGGATACGCAGTATTTT.

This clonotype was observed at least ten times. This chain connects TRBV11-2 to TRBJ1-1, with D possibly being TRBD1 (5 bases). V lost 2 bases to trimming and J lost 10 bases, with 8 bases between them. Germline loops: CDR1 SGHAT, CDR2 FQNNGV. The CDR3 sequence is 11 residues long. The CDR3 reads CASSLSGGAFF. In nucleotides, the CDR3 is TGTGCCAGCAGCTTAAGCGGGGGAGCTTTCTTT.

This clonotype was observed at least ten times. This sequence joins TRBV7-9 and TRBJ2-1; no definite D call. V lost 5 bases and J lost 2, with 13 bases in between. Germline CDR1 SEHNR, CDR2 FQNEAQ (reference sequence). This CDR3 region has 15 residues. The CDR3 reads CASSLNLNPYNEQFF. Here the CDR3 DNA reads TGTGCCAGCAGCCTCAATCTAAACCCCTACAATGAGCAGTTCTTC.

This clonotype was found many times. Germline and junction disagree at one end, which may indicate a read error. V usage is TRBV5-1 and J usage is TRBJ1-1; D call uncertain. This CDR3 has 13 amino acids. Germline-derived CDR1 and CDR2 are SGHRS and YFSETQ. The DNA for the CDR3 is TGTGCCAGCAGCTTAGACCTGAACACTGAAGCTTTCTTT. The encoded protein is CASSLDLNTEAFF.

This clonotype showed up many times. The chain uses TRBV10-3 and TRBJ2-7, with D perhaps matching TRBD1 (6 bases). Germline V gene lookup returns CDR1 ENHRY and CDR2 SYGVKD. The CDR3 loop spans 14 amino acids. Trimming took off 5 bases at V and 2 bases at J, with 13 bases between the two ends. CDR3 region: CAISYRDGPYEQYF. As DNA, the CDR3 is TGTGCCATCAGTTACAGGGATGGGCCCTACGAGCAGTACTTC.

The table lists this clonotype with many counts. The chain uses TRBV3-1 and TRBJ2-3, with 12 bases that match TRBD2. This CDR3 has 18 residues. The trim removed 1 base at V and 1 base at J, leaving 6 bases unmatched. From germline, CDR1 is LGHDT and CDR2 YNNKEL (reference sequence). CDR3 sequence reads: CASSQALAGGAGTDTQYF. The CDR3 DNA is TGTGCCAGCAGCCAAGCTCTAGCGGGAGGGGCTGGCACAGATACGCAGTATTTT.

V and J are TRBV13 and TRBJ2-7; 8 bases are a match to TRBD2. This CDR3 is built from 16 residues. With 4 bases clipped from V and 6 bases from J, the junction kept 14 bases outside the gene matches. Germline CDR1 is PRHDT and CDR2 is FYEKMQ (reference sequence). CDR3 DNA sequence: TGTGCCAGCAGCTCGGAGGTTGCGGGAGGAACAGCCGAGCAGTACTTC. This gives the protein CASSSEVAGGTAEQYF.